This T cell receptor (beta chain) comes out of a study of control samples from healthy donors and cancer patients (dated by TCRdb to 2019 to 2021). The receptor library was made with the immunoSEQ multiplex PCR assay. Held by TCRdb, this immuneACCESS table contains in-frame sequences only and omits some clones. Under half of the omission traces to an unresolved V gene where checked; the cause of the rest is unknown. This sample has approximately 120,000 clones in its table, and about 90% of those were observed once. Roughly 3% of the sample lies in the top ten. V drops 6 bases and J drops 5 bases, leaving 16 bases in between. The germline V gene (reference sequence) supplies CDR1 LNHDA and CDR2 SQIVND. From its cysteine to its phenylalanine, the CDR3 spans 15 amino acids. Just the 45-base CDR3 DNA is kept, in frame starting at base 1. A word on this clone: Its antigen is still unknown. No much larger clone exists at a distance of one base, and base qualities are not known.

Sequenced material: blood. This chain joins TRBV19 to TRBJ1-4; a confident D gene designation cannot be given. This TCR was recovered from a man aged 55 to 70 in good health. The DNA sequence follows: TGTGCCAGTAGGGGTGTTTTGGACTGGAATGAAAAACTGTTTTTT. It is translated as CASRGVLDWNEKLFF.